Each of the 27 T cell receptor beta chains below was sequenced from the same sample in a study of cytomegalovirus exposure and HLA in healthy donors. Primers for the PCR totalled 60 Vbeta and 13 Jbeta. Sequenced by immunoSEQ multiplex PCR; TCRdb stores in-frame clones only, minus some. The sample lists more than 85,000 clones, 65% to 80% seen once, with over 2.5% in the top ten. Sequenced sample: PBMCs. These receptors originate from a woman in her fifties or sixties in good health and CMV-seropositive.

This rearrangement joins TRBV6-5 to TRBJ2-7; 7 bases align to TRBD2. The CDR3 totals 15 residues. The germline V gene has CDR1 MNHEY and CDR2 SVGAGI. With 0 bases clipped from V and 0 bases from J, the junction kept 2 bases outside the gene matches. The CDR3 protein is CASSYSGTISYEQYF. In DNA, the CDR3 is TGTGCCAGCAGTTACTCCGGGACTATCTCCTACGAGCAGTACTTC.

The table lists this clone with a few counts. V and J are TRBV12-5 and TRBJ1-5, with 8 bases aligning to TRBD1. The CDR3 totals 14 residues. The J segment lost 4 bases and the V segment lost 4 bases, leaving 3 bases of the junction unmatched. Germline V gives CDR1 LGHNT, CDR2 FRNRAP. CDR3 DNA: TGTGCTAGTGGTTCTGGACAGGGAAATCAGCCCCAGCATTTT. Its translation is CASGSGQGNQPQHF. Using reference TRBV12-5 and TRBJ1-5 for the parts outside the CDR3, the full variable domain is DARVTQTPRHKVTEMGQEVTMRCQPILGHNTVFWYRQTMMQGLELLAYFRNRAPLDDSGMPKDRFSAEMPDATLATLKIQPSEPRDSAVYFCASGSGQGNQPQHFGDGTRLSIL.

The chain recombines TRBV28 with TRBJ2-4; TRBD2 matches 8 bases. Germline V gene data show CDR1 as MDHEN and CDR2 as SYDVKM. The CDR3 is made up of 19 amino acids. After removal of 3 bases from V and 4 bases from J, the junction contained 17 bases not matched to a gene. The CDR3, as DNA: TGTGCCAGCAGTTTTTCGCCCGTATGGCTAGCGGGCCAAAAAAACATTCAGTACTTC. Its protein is CASSFSPVWLAGQKNIQYF.

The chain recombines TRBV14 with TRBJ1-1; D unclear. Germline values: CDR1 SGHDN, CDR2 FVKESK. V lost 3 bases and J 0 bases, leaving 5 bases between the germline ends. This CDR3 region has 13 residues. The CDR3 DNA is TGTGCCAGCAGCCAGAGTTTGAACACTGAAGCTTTCTTT. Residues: CASSQSLNTEAFF.

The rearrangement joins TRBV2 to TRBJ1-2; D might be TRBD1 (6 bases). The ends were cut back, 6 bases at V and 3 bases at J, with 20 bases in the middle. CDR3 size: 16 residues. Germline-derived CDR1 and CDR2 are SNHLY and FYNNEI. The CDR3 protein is CASRLAGDISYYGYTF. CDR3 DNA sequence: TGTGCCAGCAGGTTGGCGGGGGACATCAGTTACTATGGCTACACCTTC. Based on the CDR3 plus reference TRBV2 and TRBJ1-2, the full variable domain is EPEVTQTPSHQVTQMGQEVILRCVPISNHLYFYWYRQILGQKVEFLVSFYNNEISEKSEIFDDQFSVERPDGSNFTLKIRSTKLEDSAMYFCASRLAGDISYYGYTFGSGTRLTVV.

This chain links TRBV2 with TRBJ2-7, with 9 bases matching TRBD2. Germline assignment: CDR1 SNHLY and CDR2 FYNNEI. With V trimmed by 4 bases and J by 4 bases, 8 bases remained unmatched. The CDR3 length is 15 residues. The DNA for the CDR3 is TGTGCCAGCAGTGGGGCGCTAGCGGGATCTTACGAGCAGTACTTC. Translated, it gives CASSGALAGSYEQYF.

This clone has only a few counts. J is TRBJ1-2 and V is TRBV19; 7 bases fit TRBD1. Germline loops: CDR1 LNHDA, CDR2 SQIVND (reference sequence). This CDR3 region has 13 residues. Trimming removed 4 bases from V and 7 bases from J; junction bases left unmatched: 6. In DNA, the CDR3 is TGTGCCAGTAGTACACTTGACAGGGCTGGCTACACCTTC. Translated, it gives CASSTLDRAGYTF.

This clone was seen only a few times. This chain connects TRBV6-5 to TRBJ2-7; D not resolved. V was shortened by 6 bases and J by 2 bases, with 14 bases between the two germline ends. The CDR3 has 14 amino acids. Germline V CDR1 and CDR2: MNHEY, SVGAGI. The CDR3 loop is CASRLWQSAYEQYF. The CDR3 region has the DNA TGTGCCAGCAGATTGTGGCAGAGCGCCTACGAGCAGTACTTC.

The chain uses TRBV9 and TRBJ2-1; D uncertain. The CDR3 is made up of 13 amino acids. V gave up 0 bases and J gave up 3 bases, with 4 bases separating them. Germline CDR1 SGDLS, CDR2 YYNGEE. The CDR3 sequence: CASSVDFYNEQFF. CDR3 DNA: TGTGCCAGCAGCGTAGACTTCTACAATGAGCAGTTCTTC.

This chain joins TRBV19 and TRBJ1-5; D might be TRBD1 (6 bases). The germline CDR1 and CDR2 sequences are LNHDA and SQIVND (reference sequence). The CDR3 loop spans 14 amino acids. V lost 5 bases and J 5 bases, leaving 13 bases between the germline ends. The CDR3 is CASSDPRTDQPQHF. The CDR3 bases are TGTGCCAGTAGTGACCCAAGGACAGATCAGCCCCAGCATTTT.

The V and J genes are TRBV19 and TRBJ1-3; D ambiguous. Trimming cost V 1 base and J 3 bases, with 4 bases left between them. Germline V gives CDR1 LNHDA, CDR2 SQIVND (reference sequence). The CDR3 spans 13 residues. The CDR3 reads CASSIVFGNTIYF. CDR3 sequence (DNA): TGTGCCAGTAGTATAGTATTTGGAAACACCATATATTTT.

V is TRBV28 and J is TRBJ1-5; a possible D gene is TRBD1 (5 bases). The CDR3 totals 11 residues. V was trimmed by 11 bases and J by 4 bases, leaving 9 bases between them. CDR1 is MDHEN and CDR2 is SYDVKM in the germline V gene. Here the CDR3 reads CALGENQPQHF. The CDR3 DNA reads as TGTGCCTTAGGGGAAAATCAGCCCCAGCATTTT.

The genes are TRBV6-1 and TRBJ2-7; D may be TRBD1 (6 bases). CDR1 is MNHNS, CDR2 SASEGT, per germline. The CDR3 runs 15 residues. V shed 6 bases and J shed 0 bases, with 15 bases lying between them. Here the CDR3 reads CASRGADSFSYEQYF. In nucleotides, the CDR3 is TGTGCCAGCAGGGGGGCCGACTCCTTCTCCTACGAGCAGTACTTC.

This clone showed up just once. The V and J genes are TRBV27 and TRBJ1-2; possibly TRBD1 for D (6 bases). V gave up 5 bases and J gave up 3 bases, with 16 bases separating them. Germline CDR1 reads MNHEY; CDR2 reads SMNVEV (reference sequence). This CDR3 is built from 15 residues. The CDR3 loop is CASSSGGAGDYGYTF. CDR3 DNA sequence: TGTGCCAGCAGTAGTGGGGGGGCAGGAGACTATGGCTACACCTTC.

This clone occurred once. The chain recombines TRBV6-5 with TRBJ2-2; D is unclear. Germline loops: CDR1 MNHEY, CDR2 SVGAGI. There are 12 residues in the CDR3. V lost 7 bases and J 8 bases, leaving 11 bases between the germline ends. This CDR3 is CASTMRMGELFF. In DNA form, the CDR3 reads TGTGCCAGCACCATGAGAATGGGGGAGCTGTTTTTT.

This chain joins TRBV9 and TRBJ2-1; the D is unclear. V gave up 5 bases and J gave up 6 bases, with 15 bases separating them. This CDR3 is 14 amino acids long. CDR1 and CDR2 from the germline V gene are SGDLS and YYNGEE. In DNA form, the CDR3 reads TGTGCCAGCAGTCGGGTCAATGGCGGCAATGAGCAGTTCTTC. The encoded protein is CASSRVNGGNEQFF.

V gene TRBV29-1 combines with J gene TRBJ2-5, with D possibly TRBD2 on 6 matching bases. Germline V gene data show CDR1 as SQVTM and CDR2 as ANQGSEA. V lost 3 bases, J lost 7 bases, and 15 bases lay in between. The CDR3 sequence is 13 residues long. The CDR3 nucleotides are TGCAGCGTTGAGGGCAGGGAGGTGGTGACCCAGTACTTC. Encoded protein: CSVEGREVVTQYF.

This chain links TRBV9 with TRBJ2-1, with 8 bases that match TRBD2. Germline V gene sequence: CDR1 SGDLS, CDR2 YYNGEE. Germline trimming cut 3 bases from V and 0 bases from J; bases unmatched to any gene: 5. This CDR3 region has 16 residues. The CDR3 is CASSADSGNSYNEQFF. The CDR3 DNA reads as TGTGCCAGCAGCGCCGATAGCGGGAACTCCTACAATGAGCAGTTCTTC. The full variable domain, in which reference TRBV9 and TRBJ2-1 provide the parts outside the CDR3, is DSGVTQTPKHLITATGQRVTLRCSPRSGDLSVYWYQQSLDQGLQFLIQYYNGEERAKGNILERFSAQQFPDLHSELNLSSLELGDSALYFCASSADSGNSYNEQFFGPGTRLTVL.

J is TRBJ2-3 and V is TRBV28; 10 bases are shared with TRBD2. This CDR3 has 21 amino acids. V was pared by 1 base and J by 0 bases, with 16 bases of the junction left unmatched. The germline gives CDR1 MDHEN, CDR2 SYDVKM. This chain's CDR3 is CASSLSSWTSGDQTSTDTQYF. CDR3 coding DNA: TGTGCCAGCAGTTTATCTTCTTGGACTAGCGGAGATCAAACGAGCACAGATACGCAGTATTTT.

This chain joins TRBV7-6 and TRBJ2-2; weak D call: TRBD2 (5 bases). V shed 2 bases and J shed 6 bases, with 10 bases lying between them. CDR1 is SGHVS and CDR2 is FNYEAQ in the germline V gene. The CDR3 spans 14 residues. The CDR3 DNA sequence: TGTGCCAGCAGCTTAATGGAACTAGCCGGGGAGCTGTTTTTT. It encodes CASSLMELAGELFF.

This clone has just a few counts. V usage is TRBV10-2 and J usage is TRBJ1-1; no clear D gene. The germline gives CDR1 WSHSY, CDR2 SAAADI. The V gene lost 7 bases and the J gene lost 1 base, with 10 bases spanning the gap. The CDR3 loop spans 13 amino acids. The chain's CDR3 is CASTDRGNTEAFF. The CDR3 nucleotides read TGCGCCAGCACCGATCGGGGGAACACTGAAGCTTTCTTT.

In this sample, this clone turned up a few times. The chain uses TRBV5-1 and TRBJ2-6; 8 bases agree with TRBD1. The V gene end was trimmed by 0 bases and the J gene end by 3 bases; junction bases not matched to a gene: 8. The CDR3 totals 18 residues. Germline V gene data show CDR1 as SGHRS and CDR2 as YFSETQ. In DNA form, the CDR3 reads TGCGCCAGCAGCTTGGGGGCAGGGGGCATAGGTGGGGCCAACGTCCTGACTTTC. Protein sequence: CASSLGAGGIGGANVLTF.

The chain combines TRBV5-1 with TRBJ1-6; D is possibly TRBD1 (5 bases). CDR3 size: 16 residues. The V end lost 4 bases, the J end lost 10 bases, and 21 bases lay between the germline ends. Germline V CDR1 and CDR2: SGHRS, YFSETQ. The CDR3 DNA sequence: TGCGCCAGCAGCAGGGGCGCGGGAGAAGCAAGCTCACCCCTCCACTTT. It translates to CASSRGAGEASSPLHF.

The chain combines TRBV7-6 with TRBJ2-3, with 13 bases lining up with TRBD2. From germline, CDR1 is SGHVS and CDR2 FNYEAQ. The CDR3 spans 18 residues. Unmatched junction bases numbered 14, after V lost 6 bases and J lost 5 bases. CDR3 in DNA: TGTGCCAGCAGAGGGACTAGCGGGGATAGGCGCACAGTAGATACGCAGTATTTT. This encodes CASRGTSGDRRTVDTQYF.

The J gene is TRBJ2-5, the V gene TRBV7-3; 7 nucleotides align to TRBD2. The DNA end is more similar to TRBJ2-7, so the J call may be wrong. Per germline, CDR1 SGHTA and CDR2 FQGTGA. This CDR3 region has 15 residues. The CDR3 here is CASSLGTNGAYEQYF. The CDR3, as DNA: TGTGCCAGCAGTCTCGGGACTAACGGGGCCTACGAGCAGTACTTC.

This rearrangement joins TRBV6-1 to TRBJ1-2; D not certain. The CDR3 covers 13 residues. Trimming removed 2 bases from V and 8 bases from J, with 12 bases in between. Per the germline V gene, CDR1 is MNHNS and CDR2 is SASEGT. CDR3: CASSESLQTGYTF. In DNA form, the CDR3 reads TGTGCCAGCAGTGAATCGTTACAGACGGGCTACACCTTC.

In nucleotides, the CDR3 is TGTGCCAGCAGTCTAGTCTTCGGAGATACGCAGTATTTT. This gives the protein CASSLVFGDTQYF. This chain links TRBV6-4 with TRBJ2-3; D not resolved. CDR3 length equals 13 residues. The germline CDR1 and CDR2 sequences are MRHNA and SNTAGT. Trimming pared 5 bases from V and 5 bases from J, leaving 11 bases between.